The rows below give T cell receptor beta chains drawn from one sample of a study of OX40 agonist ivuxolimab in advanced cancers. TCRdb keeps only in-frame clones here, not all; method: immunoSEQ multiplex PCR. The table includes roughly 86,000 clones, almost 95% detected once. This sample comprised CD4+ or CD8+ T cells sorted from blood, obtained in a trial of the OX40 agonist ivuxolimab. All receptors derive from an adult with an advanced solid tumor such as melanoma, head and neck, liver or kidney cancer. The CDR3 runs from the conserved cysteine through the conserved F or W. Each record gives: V gene, clone size, J gene, D gene, CDR3 length, CDR3 protein, CDR3 DNA. D genes are given only for firm matches. Clone size is not always given. Where it is, it says once, few, many or a class for expanded clones.

TRBV28,-,TRBJ2-1,TRBD2,15,CASSSRDYLLNEQFF,TGTGCCAGCAGTTCCCGGGACTACTTGCTCAATGAGCAGTTCTTC
TRBV28,-,TRBJ2-3,TRBD2,19,CASSPLGLAGGPGTDTQYF,TGTGCCAGCAGCCCCCTGGGACTAGCGGGAGGGCCTGGCACAGATACGCAGTATTTT
TRBV4-2,-,TRBJ1-2,TRBD1,16,CASSQDAAGGDYGYTF,TGTGCCAGCAGCCAAGATGCGGCAGGGGGGGACTATGGCTACACCTTC
TRBV4-1,-,TRBJ2-5,-,14,CASSQVSGPETQYF,TGCGCCAGCAGCCAAGTTTCAGGACCAGAGACCCAGTACTTC
TRBV5-4,-,TRBJ2-7,TRBD1,14,CASRTGVGTYEQYF,TGTGCCAGTCGAACAGGGGTGGGGACCTACGAGCAGTACTTC
TRBV5-1,-,TRBJ1-1,-,14,CASSSDGLNTEAFF,TGCGCCAGCAGCTCGGACGGGCTAAACACTGAAGCTTTCTTT
TRBV7-6,-,TRBJ2-5,-,12,CASSLYQETQYF,TGTGCCAGCAGCTTGTACCAAGAGACCCAGTACTTC
TRBV5-1,-,TRBJ1-6,TRBD1,15,CASSTGGGGDSPLHF,TGCGCCAGCAGCACCGGAGGGGGCGGTGATTCACCCCTCCACTTT
TRBV28,once,TRBJ2-1,TRBD1,14,CASSLRDRGYEQFF,TGTGCCAGCAGTTTAAGGGACAGGGGGTATGAGCAGTTCTTC
TRBV5-1,-,TRBJ1-4,-,14,CASSLVGFNEKLFF,TGCGCCAGCAGCTTGGTTGGGTTTAATGAAAAACTGTTTTTT
TRBV5-1,-,TRBJ1-1,-,16,CASSLGAGGSGIEAFF,TGCGCCAGCAGCTTGGGCGCCGGAGGTTCCGGTATAGAAGCTTTCTTT
TRBV19,-,TRBJ2-7,-,14,CASSEGGWAYEQYF,TGTGCCAGTAGTGAGGGCGGATGGGCCTACGAGCAGTACTTC
TRBV18,-,TRBJ1-1,-,13,CASSPGLDTEAFF,TGTGCCAGCTCACCGGGCCTGGACACTGAAGCTTTCTTT
TRBV5-1,-,TRBJ1-2,-,16,CASSLGADPSNYGYTF,TGCGCCAGCAGCTTGGGGGCAGACCCATCTAACTATGGCTACACCTTC
TRBV10-3,once,TRBJ2-1,-,13,CAINTNRDNEQFF,TGTGCCATCAACACGAATCGGGACAATGAGCAGTTCTTC
TRBV28,few,TRBJ1-2,-,14,CASSLAGGLYGYTF,TGTGCCAGCAGTTTAGCAGGAGGGCTCTATGGCTACACCTTC
TRBV27,-,TRBJ1-1,-,14,CASRAYSLRTEAFF,TGTGCCAGCCGGGCATATTCATTGAGGACTGAAGCTTTCTTT
TRBV6-5,-,TRBJ1-1,-,13,CASSSRDTVEAFF,TGTGCCAGCAGTTCCCGGGACACCGTTGAAGCTTTCTTT
TRBV7-9,-,TRBJ1-1,-,16,CASSPRGAAGWAEAFF,TGTGCCAGCAGCCCCCGGGGGGCCGCGGGTTGGGCTGAAGCTTTCTTT
TRBV18,-,TRBJ2-2,-,16,CASSPQEGWYTGELFF,TGTGCCAGCTCACCACAGGAGGGCTGGTACACCGGGGAGCTGTTTTTT
TRBV6-1,-,TRBJ1-1,-,13,CASSSDLNTEAFF,TGTGCCAGCAGCAGTGACCTGAACACTGAAGCTTTCTTT
TRBV7-8,-,TRBJ1-1,TRBD1,16,CASSKRQGAISTEAFF,TGTGCCAGCAGCAAGCGACAGGGGGCGATCTCCACTGAAGCTTTCTTT
TRBV6-5,-,TRBJ1-2,-,14,CASRPGTYNYGYTF,TGTGCCAGCAGACCCGGGACATATAACTATGGCTACACCTTC